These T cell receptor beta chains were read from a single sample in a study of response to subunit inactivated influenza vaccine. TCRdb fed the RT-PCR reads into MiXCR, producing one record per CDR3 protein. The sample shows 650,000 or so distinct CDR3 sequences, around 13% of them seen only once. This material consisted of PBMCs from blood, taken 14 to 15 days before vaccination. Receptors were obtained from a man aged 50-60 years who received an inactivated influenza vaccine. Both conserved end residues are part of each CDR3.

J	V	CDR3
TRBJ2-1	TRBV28	CASSGLAKLSFNEQFF
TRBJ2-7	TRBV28	CASSLAGAPDEQYF
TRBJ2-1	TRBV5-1	CASSLAGTGGNEQFF
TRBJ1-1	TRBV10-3	CAISEAGGGVAEAFF
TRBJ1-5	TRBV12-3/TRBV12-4	CASSFTWGKDQPQHF
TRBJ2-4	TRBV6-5	CASSYLPRQYLAKNIQYF
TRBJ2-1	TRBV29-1	CSARTNEQFF
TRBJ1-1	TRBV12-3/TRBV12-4	CASSPRVNTEAFF
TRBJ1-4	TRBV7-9	CASSRVGGERTEKLFF
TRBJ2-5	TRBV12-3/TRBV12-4	CASSFSVQETQYF
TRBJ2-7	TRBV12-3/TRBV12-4	CASRMTGAYEQYF
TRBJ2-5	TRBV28	CASRLGQYQETQYF
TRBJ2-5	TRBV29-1	CSAGPPSGSGGTQYF
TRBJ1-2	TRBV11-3	CASSLDPGPRTGNGYTF
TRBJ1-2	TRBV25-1	CASSGGQRDGYTF
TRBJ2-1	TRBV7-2	CASSALGGQTNEQFF
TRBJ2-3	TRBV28	CASSFGSLVRDTQYF
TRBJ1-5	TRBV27	CASSSYSPDRENSNQPQHF
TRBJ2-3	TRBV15	CATSRDWGSYTQYF
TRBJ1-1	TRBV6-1	CASRSTTEGRVGPRGEAFF
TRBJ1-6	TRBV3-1	CASSLVTGVNSPLHF
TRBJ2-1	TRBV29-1	CSAGPRVRQFF
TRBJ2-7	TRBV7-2	CASSLAVVSFYEQYF
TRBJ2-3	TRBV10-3	CAISATSGGANTDTQYF
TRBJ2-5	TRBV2	CASSERSSGRYQETQYF
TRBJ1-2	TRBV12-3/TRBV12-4	CASSQGGTPPYGYTF
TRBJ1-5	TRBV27	CASTPLQDLNQPQHF
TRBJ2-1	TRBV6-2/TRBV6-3	CASSPTSGGVDEQFF
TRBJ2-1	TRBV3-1	CASSARASEGQFF
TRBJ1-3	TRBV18	CASSGTGDSGNTIYF
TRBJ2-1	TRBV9	CASSVGQGPSNEQFF
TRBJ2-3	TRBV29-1	CSVESERGGPPDTQYF
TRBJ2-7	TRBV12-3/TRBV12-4	CASRRGLASDGSEQYF
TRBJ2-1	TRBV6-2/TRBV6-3	CASSYPRVNEQFF
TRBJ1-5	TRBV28	CASSPPSNQPQHF
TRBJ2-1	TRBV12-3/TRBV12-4	CASRKGAGDSYNEQFF
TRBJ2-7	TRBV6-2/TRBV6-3	CASTGGAPYEQYF
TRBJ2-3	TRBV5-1	CASSSLAGSTDTQYF
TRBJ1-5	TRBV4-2	CASSQNRVESQPQHF
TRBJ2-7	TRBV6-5	CASSYGLGDEQYF
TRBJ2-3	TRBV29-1	CSVEDRQRSTDTQYF
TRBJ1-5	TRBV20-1	CSAIPGEGNQPQHF
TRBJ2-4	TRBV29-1	CSVGVGASLYF
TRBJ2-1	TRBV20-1	CSVPPLAGGRNEQFF
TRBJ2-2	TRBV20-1	CSARDRAGANTGELFF
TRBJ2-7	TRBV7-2	CASSLGTVNGLDQYF
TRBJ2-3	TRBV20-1	CSARWGGGTDTQYF
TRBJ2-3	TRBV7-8	CASSLASAASTDTQYF
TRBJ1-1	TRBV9	CASHEAVNTEAFF
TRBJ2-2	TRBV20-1	CSARDRGNTGELFF
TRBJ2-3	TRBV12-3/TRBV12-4	CASSSTSGTSTDTQYF
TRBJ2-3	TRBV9	CASTSTGGESTDTQYF
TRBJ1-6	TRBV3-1	CASSPEGHNSPLHF
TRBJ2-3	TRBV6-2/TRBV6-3	CASSRQDTQYF